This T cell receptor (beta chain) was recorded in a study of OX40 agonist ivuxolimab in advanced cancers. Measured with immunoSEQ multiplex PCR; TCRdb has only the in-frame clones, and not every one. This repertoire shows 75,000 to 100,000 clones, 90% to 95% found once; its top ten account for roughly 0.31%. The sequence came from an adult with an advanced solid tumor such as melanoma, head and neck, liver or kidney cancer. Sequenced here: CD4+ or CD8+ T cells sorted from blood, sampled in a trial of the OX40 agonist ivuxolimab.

CDR3: CASSQEDRADSPLHF. CDR3 nucleotide sequence: TGTGCCAGCAGCCAAGAAGACAGGGCAGATTCACCCCTCCACTTT. V gene TRBV4-2 combines with J gene TRBJ1-6; TRBD1 agrees at 7 bases. Trimming at V came to 0 bases and at J to 8 bases, leaving 4 bases not matched to a gene. CDR1 LGHNA and CDR2 YNFKEQ come from the germline V gene. The CDR3 is 15 amino acids.